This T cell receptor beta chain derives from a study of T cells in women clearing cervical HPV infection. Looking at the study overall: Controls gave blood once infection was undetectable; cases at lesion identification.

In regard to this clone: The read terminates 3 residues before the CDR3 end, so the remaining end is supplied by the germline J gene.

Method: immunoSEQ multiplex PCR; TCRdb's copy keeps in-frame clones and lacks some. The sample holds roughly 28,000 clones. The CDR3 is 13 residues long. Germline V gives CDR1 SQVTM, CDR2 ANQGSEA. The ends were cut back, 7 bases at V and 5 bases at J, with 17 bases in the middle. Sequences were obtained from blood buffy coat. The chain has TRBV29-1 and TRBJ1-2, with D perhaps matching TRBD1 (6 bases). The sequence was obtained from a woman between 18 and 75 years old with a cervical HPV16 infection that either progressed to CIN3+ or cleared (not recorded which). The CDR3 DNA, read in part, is TGCAGCGCCGCACTTCAGGGGACGTATGGC. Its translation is CSAALQGTYG. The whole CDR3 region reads CSAALQGTYGYTF.